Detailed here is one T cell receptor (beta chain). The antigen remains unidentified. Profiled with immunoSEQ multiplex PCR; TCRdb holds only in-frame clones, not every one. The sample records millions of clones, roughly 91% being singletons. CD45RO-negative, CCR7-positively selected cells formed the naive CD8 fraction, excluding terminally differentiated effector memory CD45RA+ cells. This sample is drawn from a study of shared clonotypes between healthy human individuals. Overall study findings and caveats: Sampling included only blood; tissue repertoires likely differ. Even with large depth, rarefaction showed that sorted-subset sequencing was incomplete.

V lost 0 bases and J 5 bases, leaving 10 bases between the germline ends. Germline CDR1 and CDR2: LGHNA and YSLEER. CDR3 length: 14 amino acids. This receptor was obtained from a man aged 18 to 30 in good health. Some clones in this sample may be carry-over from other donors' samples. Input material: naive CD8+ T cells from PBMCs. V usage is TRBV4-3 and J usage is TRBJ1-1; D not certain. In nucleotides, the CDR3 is TGCGCCAGCAGCCAAGATCTGGGTCAGACTGAAGCTTTCTTT. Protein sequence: CASSQDLGQTEAFF.